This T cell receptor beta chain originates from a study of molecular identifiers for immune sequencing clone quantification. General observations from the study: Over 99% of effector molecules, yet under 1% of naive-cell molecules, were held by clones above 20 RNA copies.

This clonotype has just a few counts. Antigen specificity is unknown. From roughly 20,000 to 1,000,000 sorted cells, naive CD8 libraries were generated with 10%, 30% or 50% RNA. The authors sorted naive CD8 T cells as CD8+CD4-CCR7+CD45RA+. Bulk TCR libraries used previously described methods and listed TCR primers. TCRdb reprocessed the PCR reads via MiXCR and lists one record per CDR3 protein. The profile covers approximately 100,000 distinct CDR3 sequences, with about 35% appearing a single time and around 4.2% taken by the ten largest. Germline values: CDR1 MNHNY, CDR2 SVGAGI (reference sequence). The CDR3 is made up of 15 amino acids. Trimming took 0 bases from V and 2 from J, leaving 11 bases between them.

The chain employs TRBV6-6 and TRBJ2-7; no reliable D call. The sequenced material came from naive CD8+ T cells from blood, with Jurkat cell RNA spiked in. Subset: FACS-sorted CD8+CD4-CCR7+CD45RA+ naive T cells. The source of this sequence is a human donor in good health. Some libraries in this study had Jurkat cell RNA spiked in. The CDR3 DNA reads TGTGCCAGCAGTTACTCGACCGCACCAGCCTACGAGCAGTACTTC. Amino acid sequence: CASSYSTAPAYEQYF.